This T cell receptor beta chain is drawn from a study of blood T cells in healthy people across ages. CDR1 and CDR2 (germline): DFQATT, SNEGSKA (reference sequence). The CDR3 sequence is 11 residues long. V lost 3 bases to trimming and J lost 3 bases, with 6 bases between them. Combining a sample-barcoded 5' primer with a J-beta primer mix, a second PCR ran for 7 to 11 cycles. TCRdb reanalysed the 5' RACE reads using MiXCR and keeps one entry per CDR3 protein. The sample has hundreds of thousands of distinct CDR3 sequences; roughly three fifths are singletons. This chain connects TRBV20-1 to TRBJ2-7; unclear D gene. The material sequenced was blood. This receptor was taken from a man between 35 and 55 years old in good health. The CDR3 bases are TGCAGTGCTAGCGAATACTACGAGCAGTACTTC. Translated, it gives CSASEYYEQYF.